This T cell receptor beta chain was sequenced during a study of cytomegalovirus exposure and HLA in healthy donors. In the PCR, 60 Vbeta and 13 Jbeta primers were used. Assay: immunoSEQ multiplex PCR; the TCRdb copy retains only in-frame clones and omits some. The table has over 70,000 clones, 76% seen once. Trimming removed 6 bases from V and 1 base from J; junction bases left unmatched: 5. The CDR3 totals 15 residues. Germline CDR1 is SGHVS and CDR2 is FNYEAQ. This sequence joins TRBV7-6 and TRBJ2-5; TRBD2 agrees at 10 bases. This sequence originates from a male donor in good health and CMV-seronegative. The sequencing input was PBMCs. The CDR3 is CASSFGLAVQETQYF. In DNA, the CDR3 is TGTGCCAGCAGTTTTGGACTAGCGGTCCAAGAGACCCAGTACTTC.